This is a list of T cell receptor beta chains from one sample in a study of cytomegalovirus exposure and HLA in healthy donors. Generated by immunoSEQ multiplex PCR, the TCRdb table keeps only in-frame clones and is missing some. The sample lists 200,000 or so clones; about 83% were seen once. The source material was PBMCs. Every receptor here comes from a woman aged 25 to 39 in good health and CMV-seropositive. Both conserved end residues are part of each CDR3. The D gene is left open where the match is weak. Clone size is shown for a subset of rows, as once, few, many or a class of expanded clone.

d_gene,abundance,j_gene,v_gene,CDR3aa,CDR3nt
TRBD1,-,TRBJ2-3,TRBV19,CASSMRSGQGTDTQYF,TGTGCCAGTAGTATGAGATCGGGACAGGGTACAGATACGCAGTATTTT
TRBD1,-,TRBJ1-4,TRBV7-9,CASSPGQGAATNEKLFF,TGTGCCAGCAGCCCTGGACAGGGCGCTGCAACTAACGAAAAACTGTTTTTT
-,-,TRBJ1-2,TRBV21-1,CASSKWSQSKASYTF,TGTGCCAGCAGCAAATGGAGTCAATCTAAGGCTAGCTACACCTTC
-,-,TRBJ2-7,TRBV7-9,CASSPHREKGEQYF,TGTGCCAGCAGCCCCCACAGGGAAAAAGGCGAGCAGTACTTC
TRBD1,-,TRBJ2-5,TRBV9,CASSVGGQLQETQYF,TGTGCCAGCAGCGTAGGGGGACAGCTCCAAGAGACCCAGTACTTC
-,-,TRBJ1-4,TRBV5-4,CASSFSGNEKLFF,TGTGCCAGCAGCTTCAGCGGAAATGAAAAACTGTTTTTT
-,once,TRBJ1-1,TRBV6-4,CASSANLNTEAFF,TGTGCCAGCAGTGCAAATTTGAACACTGAAGCTTTCTTT
TRBD1,-,TRBJ1-5,TRBV6-5,CASSWTGAGQPQHF,TGTGCCAGCAGTTGGACAGGGGCGGGTCAGCCCCAGCATTTT
-,few,TRBJ2-1,TRBV5-1,CASSLTHNEQFF,TGCGCCAGCAGCCTTACTCACAATGAGCAGTTCTTC
-,once,TRBJ2-1,TRBV29-1,CSVDGVTYNEQFF,TGCAGCGTGGACGGGGTGACCTACAATGAGCAGTTCTTC
TRBD2,-,TRBJ2-7,TRBV5-4,CASSFWTSGSYEQYF,TGTGCCAGCAGCTTTTGGACTAGCGGGAGCTACGAGCAGTACTTC
-,-,TRBJ1-1,TRBV4-1,CASSQLDRVNTEAFF,TGCGCCAGCAGCCAACTAGACAGAGTTAACACTGAAGCTTTCTTT
-,-,TRBJ1-6,TRBV21-1,CASSRGGIRGSPLHF,TGTGCCAGCTCGAGGGGGGGGATTCGGGGTTCACCCCTCCACTTT
-,-,TRBJ2-5,TRBV11-3,CASSLGGRRETQYF,TGTGCCAGCAGCCTAGGGGGGAGGCGGGAGACCCAGTACTTC
TRBD2,-,TRBJ2-1,TRBV14,CATRTSGSNEQFF,TGTGCCACCCGGACTAGCGGCTCTAATGAGCAGTTCTTC
-,-,TRBJ1-2,TRBV5-6,CASSWESNYGYTF,TGTGCCAGCAGCTGGGAGAGCAACTATGGCTACACCTTC
TRBD2,once,TRBJ2-3,TRBV4-2,CASSHSPLAVTDTQYF,TGTGCCAGCAGCCATTCGCCACTAGCGGTTACAGATACGCAGTATTTT
TRBD2,few,TRBJ2-1,TRBV4-1,CASSQVETGGPREQFF,TGCGCCAGCAGCCAAGTTGAGACGGGGGGGCCGCGAGAGCAGTTCTTC
TRBD1,few,TRBJ2-2,TRBV5-4,CASSLGTGPSTGELFF,TGTGCCAGCAGCTTGGGGACAGGGCCCTCCACCGGGGAGCTGTTTTTT
-,-,TRBJ1-3,TRBV29-1,CSVGPGAGNTIYF,TGCAGCGTTGGTCCAGGGGCTGGAAACACCATATATTTT
-,-,TRBJ2-1,TRBV2,CASSRGVTYNEQFF,TGTGCCAGCAGTCGGGGAGTTACCTACAATGAGCAGTTCTTC
TRBD1,few,TRBJ1-6,TRBV29-1,CSARQGNSPLHF,TGCAGCGCTAGACAGGGTAATTCACCCCTCCACTTT